One and the same sample provided the 6 T cell receptor beta chains below, sequenced in a study of blood T cell repertoires in COVID-19. Clones were read by immunoSEQ multiplex PCR, and TCRdb kept only the in-frame ones, dropping some. The data hold 50,000 to 85,000 clones, with 82% observed a single time. Sequenced input: peripheral blood. The receptor source for this set is a man aged 55-75 years with acute or convalescent COVID-19.

The chain carries TRBV19 and TRBJ2-1; no clear D gene. Germline V lookup: CDR1 LNHDA, CDR2 SQIVND (reference sequence). The CDR3 loop spans 13 amino acids. The germline V and J ends were trimmed by 1 base and 3 bases, with 4 bases remaining between them. The DNA of the CDR3 is TGTGCCAGTAGTATAGCCAACTACAATGAGCAGTTCTTC. The encoded protein is CASSIANYNEQFF.

The V and J genes are TRBV5-4 and TRBJ2-3; TRBD2 matches 10 bases. Losses at the gene ends were 9 bases for V and 0 bases for J; bases not matched to a gene: 13. CDR1 is SGHNT, CDR2 YYREEE, per germline (reference sequence). This CDR3 comprises 17 residues. CDR3 in DNA: TGTGCCACCTTAACTAGCGGGGCTTCACTTAGCACAGATACGCAGTATTTT. Its translation: CATLTSGASLSTDTQYF.

The rearrangement uses TRBV3-1 (or the pseudogene TRBV3-2) and TRBJ2-7, with 8 bases that match TRBD2. The germline V gene has CDR1 LGHDT and CDR2 YNNKEL (reference sequence). The V and J ends lost 1 base and 5 bases, in that order; junction bases with no gene match: 10. The CDR3 length is 16 residues. DNA of the CDR3: TGTGCCAGCAGCCAAGGACTAGCGAATATGTTCCACGAGCAGTACTTC. The encoded protein is CASSQGLANMFHEQYF.

The chain carries TRBV5-6 and TRBJ1-4, with TRBD1 matching 11 bases. V lost 4 bases and J lost 3; bases outside the gene matches: 8. The CDR3 loop spans 17 amino acids. Germline-derived CDR1 and CDR2 are SGHDT and YYEEEE. CDR3 nucleotide sequence: TGTGCCAGCAGCCGTCGGACAGGGGGCAATTCTAATGAAAAACTGTTTTTT. As protein: CASSRRTGGNSNEKLFF.

This chain links TRBV23-1 with TRBJ2-7; the D gene is possibly TRBD2 (6 bases). TRBV23-1 is assigned to the ORF class and has an uncertain function. The CDR3 length is 16 residues. This chain's CDR3 is CANSQSHHGLSYEQYV. The CDR3 DNA sequence: TGCGCCAACAGTCAATCCCATCACGGACTATCCTACGAGCAGTACGTC.

V gene TRBV19 combines with J gene TRBJ1-5; D is possibly TRBD1 (5 bases). Trimming took off 5 bases at V and 6 bases at J, with 11 bases between the two ends. The CDR3 is made up of 13 amino acids. Germline CDR1 reads LNHDA; CDR2 reads SQIVND (reference sequence). The CDR3 sequence: CASSWGVSQPQHF. The DNA for the CDR3 is TGTGCCAGTAGTTGGGGGGTGAGTCAGCCCCAGCATTTT.